The source of this T cell receptor (beta chain) is a study of T cells after yellow fever vaccination. This clonotype has more than one count but fewer than ten. One entry per CDR3 protein results from TCRdb running MiXCR on the 5' RACE reads. This table holds roughly 330,000 distinct CDR3 sequences, roughly 4% found once. The germline V gene has CDR1 SGHNT and CDR2 YYREEE (reference sequence). This CDR3 comprises 14 residues. V was shortened by 4 bases and J by 4 bases, with 12 bases between the two germline ends. The rearrangement links TRBV5-4 to TRBJ1-5; maybe TRBD1 (6 bases). The receptor was derived from a man younger than 30 who received the YFV17D yellow fever vaccine. The source was PBMCs, collected 5 days after the yellow fever booster vaccination. CDR3: CASSVDSANQPQHF. The CDR3 DNA reads TGTGCCAGCAGCGTGGACAGCGCAAATCAGCCCCAGCATTTT.